What follows are 24 T cell receptor beta chains derived from one specimen sequenced in a study of CD8 T cells in Susac syndrome. Random-hexamer reverse transcription was applied to roughly 0.5 to 1 ug RNA. MiXCR, run by TCRdb on the immunoSEQ multiplex PCR reads, gives a single entry per CDR3 protein. The table has a few hundred thousand distinct CDR3 sequences, about 94% seen once. Sequenced: CD4+ T cells from PBMCs. All receptors come from a human donor with multiple sclerosis.

V gene TRBV20-1 combines with J gene TRBJ2-3, with D unclear. The V end was cut by 1 base, the J end by 2 bases, with 10 bases between. The CDR3 runs 14 residues. CDR1 is DFQATT and CDR2 is SNEGSKA in the germline V gene (reference sequence). The CDR3 sequence: CSARVAGVTDTQYF. The CDR3 region has the DNA TGCAGTGCTAGAGTGGCAGGAGTCACAGATACGCAGTATTTT.

The chain carries TRBV6-1 and TRBJ2-7; possible D gene TRBD2, 6 bases. CDR3 length: 14 amino acids. Trimming took 5 bases from V and 7 from J, leaving 18 bases between them. Germline CDR1 MNHNS, CDR2 SASEGT. The CDR3: CASSPSVPAGEQYV. The DNA for the CDR3 is TGTGCCAGCAGTCCATCGGTCCCGGCGGGGGAGCAGTACGTC.

The J gene is TRBJ1-1, the V gene TRBV30; TRBD1 might be the D (5 bases). This CDR3 region has 16 residues. Germline V CDR1 and CDR2: GTSNPN, SVGIG (reference sequence). V lost 2 bases, J lost 0 bases, and 16 bases lay in between. DNA of the CDR3: TGTGCCTGGAGTCAAGGGGCGTGGGGAATGAACACTGAAGCTTTCTTT. Translating it yields CAWSQGAWGMNTEAFF. The full variable domain, its missing parts supplied by reference TRBV30 and TRBJ1-1, is SQTIHQWPATLVQPVGSPLSLECTVEGTSNPNLYWYRQAAGRGLQLLFYSVGIGQISSEVPQNLSASRPQDRQFILSSKKLLLSDSGFYLCAWSQGAWGMNTEAFFGQGTRLTVV.

The chain carries TRBV9 and TRBJ1-3; maybe TRBD1 (5 bases). This CDR3 contains 17 residues. From germline, CDR1 is SGDLS and CDR2 YYNGEE. Trimming removed 3 bases from V and 1 base from J, with 17 bases in between. Written as DNA, the CDR3 is TGTGCCAGCAGCGCCCAGGGTAGAGGAGGGTCTGGAAACACCATATATTTT. Translated: CASSAQGRGGSGNTIYF.

In nucleotides, the CDR3 is TGTGCCAGCAGCCTAGGATTGGGGGGATGGGGCTACACCTTC. Translation gives CASSLGLGGWGYTF. The chain couples TRBV7-8 to TRBJ1-2, with TRBD1 as a possible D gene (5 bases). CDR1 and CDR2 (germline): SGHVS, FQNEAQ. V lost 5 bases and J 8 bases, leaving 18 bases between the germline ends. This CDR3 contains 14 residues.

V and J are TRBV6-2 or TRBV6-3 and TRBJ2-7; tentatively, D is TRBD2 (5 bases). CDR3 length equals 14 residues. Trimming pared 8 bases from V and 6 bases from J, leaving 20 bases between. Germline V gives CDR1 MNHEY, CDR2 SVGEGT. The CDR3 spells CASRTEDSPFEQYF. CDR3 nucleotides: TGTGCCAGCCGAACAGAGGACTCCCCGTTCGAGCAGTACTTC.

This clonotype was observed a single time. The rearrangement joins TRBV4-1 to TRBJ1-1; 9 bases agree with TRBD1. Unmatched junction bases numbered 4, after V lost 1 base and J lost 1 base. CDR3 length equals 16 residues. CDR1 is MGHRA and CDR2 is YSYEKL in the germline V gene. The CDR3 DNA reads as TGCGCCAGCAGCCAAGGGACAGGGGCATCGAACACTGAAGCTTTCTTT. It translates to CASSQGTGASNTEAFF.

The chain joins TRBV11-2 to TRBJ1-3; D unclear. V lost 1 base, J lost 2 bases, and 9 bases lay in between. Germline V CDR1 and CDR2: SGHAT, FQNNGV. The CDR3 contains 15 residues. The CDR3 DNA reads as TGTGCCAGCAGCTTAGCTGTGGGGACTGGAAACACCATATATTTT. Translated, it gives CASSLAVGTGNTIYF. Combining the CDR3 with reference TRBV11-2 and TRBJ1-3 gives the whole variable domain EAGVAQSPRYKIIEKRQSVAFWCNPISGHATLYWYQQILGQGPKLLIQFQNNGVVDDSQLPKDRFSAERLKGVDSTLKIQPAKLEDSAVYLCASSLAVGTGNTIYFGEGSWLTVV.

V and J are TRBV4-1 and TRBJ1-5; no clear D. Deletions cut 1 base from V and 10 bases from J, with 17 bases between. CDR3 length: 15 amino acids. Germline V gene data show CDR1 as MGHRA and CDR2 as YSYEKL. CDR3 in amino acids: CASSQAWAGNDPQHF. In nucleotides, the CDR3 is TGCGCCAGCAGCCAAGCGTGGGCCGGAAATGACCCCCAGCATTTT.

This chain links TRBV4-1 with TRBJ1-1; D remains unclear. In germline, CDR1 is MGHRA, CDR2 YSYEKL. V was clipped by 2 bases and J by 0 bases, with 10 bases between them. There are 15 residues in the CDR3. CDR3 in amino acids: CASSQFTWVNTEAFF. The CDR3 DNA reads TGCGCCAGCAGCCAATTTACATGGGTGAACACTGAAGCTTTCTTT.

The rearrangement uses TRBV19 and TRBJ2-2; no definite D call. Trimming shortened V by 4 bases and J by 4 bases, and 10 bases separated the two germline ends. The V gene's germline CDR1 is LNHDA and CDR2 SQIVND (reference sequence). The CDR3 runs to 14 residues. The CDR3 DNA follows: TGTGCCAGTAGTAGTTGGGGATCCACCGGGGAGCTGTTTTTT. Translated, it gives CASSSWGSTGELFF. Complete variable domain (other parts from reference TRBV19 and TRBJ2-2): DGGITQSPKYLFRKEGQNVTLSCEQNLNHDAMYWYRQDPGQGLRLIYYSQIVNDFQKGDIAEGYSVSREKKESFPLTVTSAQKNPTAFYLCASSSWGSTGELFFGEGSRLTVL.

The J gene is TRBJ2-1, the V gene TRBV5-1; TRBD2 is a possible D gene (5 bases). Trimming pared 4 bases from V and 5 bases from J, leaving 16 bases between. The CDR3 spans 15 residues. Germline V gene data show CDR1 as SGHRS and CDR2 as YFSETQ. CDR3 region: CASSAKLERHNEQFF. The CDR3, as DNA: TGCGCCAGCAGCGCTAAGCTGGAGCGGCACAATGAGCAGTTCTTC.

The V gene is TRBV27, the J gene TRBJ1-1; perhaps TRBD1 as D (6 bases). Germline loops: CDR1 MNHEY, CDR2 SMNVEV (reference sequence). Trimming took off 3 bases at V and 7 bases at J, with 21 bases between the two ends. The CDR3 has 16 amino acids. CDR3 sequence reads: CASSFLTGTSSGEAFF. CDR3 DNA: TGTGCCAGCAGTTTCCTTACCGGGACATCCTCAGGTGAAGCTTTCTTT.

The chain has TRBV4-1 and TRBJ2-7; 9 bases map to TRBD1. Germline CDR1 reads MGHRA; CDR2 reads YSYEKL. The trim removed 4 bases at V and 6 bases at J, leaving 10 bases unmatched. This CDR3 contains 15 residues. In DNA form, the CDR3 reads TGCGCCAGCAGCCCCGGCCCCGGGACAGGGCCCGAGCAGTACTTC. Amino acids: CASSPGPGTGPEQYF.

The chain couples TRBV7-2 to TRBJ2-7; the match to TRBD1 covers 7 bases. V lost 5 bases and J lost 13; bases outside the gene matches: 11. CDR3 length: 12 residues. CDR1 is SGHTA, CDR2 FQGNSA, per germline. CDR3 nucleotide sequence: TGTGCCAGCAGCCCTGCCGGGACAGTAATTTACTTC. Encoded protein: CASSPAGTVIYF.

The chain links TRBV5-1 to TRBJ2-7, with D possibly TRBD1 on 5 matching bases. Per germline, CDR1 SGHRS and CDR2 YFSETQ. The V and J ends lost 0 bases and 6 bases respectively, with 10 bases between them. The CDR3 is 13 residues long. CDR3: CASSLGQKLEQYV. The CDR3 DNA follows: TGCGCCAGCAGCTTGGGACAGAAACTCGAGCAGTACGTC.

The chain joins TRBV18 to TRBJ2-5; D unclear. Germline values: CDR1 KGHSH, CDR2 LQKENI. The CDR3 contains 15 residues. The V end lost 2 bases, the J end lost 2 bases, and 12 bases lay between the germline ends. The DNA of the CDR3 is TGTGCCAGCTCACCAGAGGTCTTCCAACAAGAGACCCAGTACTTC. This sequence encodes CASSPEVFQQETQYF.

The V call is TRBV6-1, the J call TRBJ1-2; possible D gene TRBD1, 5 bases. This CDR3 is built from 18 residues. Trimming removed 2 bases at V and 7 bases at J, with 26 bases between. Germline V CDR1 and CDR2: MNHNS, SASEGT. Written as DNA, the CDR3 is TGTGCCAGCAGTGAACGGGTTGGGCTGGGGCTGCCCTCGGCTGGCTACACCTTC. Translation gives CASSERVGLGLPSAGYTF.

The chain recombines TRBV20-1 with TRBJ2-3, with D perhaps TRBD2 (5 bases). CDR1 is DFQATT, CDR2 SNEGSKA, per germline (reference sequence). CDR3 length: 14 amino acids. The germline V and J ends were trimmed by 4 bases and 2 bases, with 13 bases remaining between them. The CDR3 DNA reads as TGCAGTGCTAAGCTTAGCGCTACCACAGATACGCAGTATTTT. It encodes CSAKLSATTDTQYF.

J is TRBJ2-5 and V is TRBV20-1, with D possibly matching TRBD2 (5 bases). V lost 0 bases, J lost 2 bases, and 10 bases lay in between. The CDR3 has 14 amino acids. Per the germline V gene, CDR1 is DFQATT and CDR2 is SNEGSKA (reference sequence). The DNA for the CDR3 is TGCAGTGCTAGAGATCCGCCGGGACAAGAGACCCAGTACTTC. Residues: CSARDPPGQETQYF.

CDR3 DNA sequence: TGCAGCGTAGCGACAGGGGGCGGGATCTCTGGGGCCAACGTCCTGACTTTC. The encoded protein is CSVATGGGISGANVLTF. This chain links TRBV29-1 with TRBJ2-6, with 10 nucleotides matching TRBD1. Germline V lookup: CDR1 SQVTM, CDR2 ANQGSEA. The CDR3 length is 17 residues. J gave up 0 bases and V 6 bases, and 8 bases lay outside the gene matches.

V gene TRBV12-3 or TRBV12-4 combines with J gene TRBJ2-2, with 7 bases matching TRBD2. The CDR3 is 16 residues long. J gave up 4 bases and V 6 bases, and 11 bases lay outside the gene matches. The CDR3 nucleotides are TGTGCCAGCAGGGACTCGTGGGGGGAGGGCACCGGGGAGCTGTTTTTT. This sequence encodes CASRDSWGEGTGELFF.

V usage is TRBV30 and J usage is TRBJ1-4; 8 bases fit TRBD1. CDR1 and CDR2 from the germline V gene are GTSNPN and SVGIG (reference sequence). V lost 2 bases to trimming and J lost 4 bases; unmatched junction nucleotides: 3. The CDR3 consists of 14 residues. The chain's CDR3 is CAWSPDRGNEKLFF. CDR3 coding DNA: TGTGCCTGGAGTCCCGACAGGGGTAATGAAAAACTGTTTTTT.

This chain connects TRBV5-1 to TRBJ2-1, with 11 bases lining up with TRBD2. This CDR3 is 15 amino acids long. Germline trimming cut 2 bases from V and 10 bases from J; bases unmatched to any gene: 8. CDR1 is SGHRS, CDR2 YFSETQ, per germline. In nucleotides, the CDR3 is TGCGCCAGCAGCTTAACTAGCGGGAGTATGGACGAGCAGTTCTTC. Its translation: CASSLTSGSMDEQFF.